Each of the 2 T cell receptor beta chains below was sequenced from the same sample in a study of cytotoxic CD8 clonotypes in ibrutinib-treated CLL. Sequenced by immunoSEQ multiplex PCR; TCRdb stores in-frame clones only, minus some. The sample shows some 200,000 clones, 70% to 75% of them seen only once. The sequencing used PBMCs, collected after 12 months of ibrutinib treatment. The receptor source for this set is a human donor with chronic lymphocytic leukemia.

This chain links TRBV5-6 with TRBJ2-5; 7 bases line up with TRBD2. The V segment lost 0 bases and the J segment 5 bases; nucleotides outside the gene matches: 4. Germline V CDR1 and CDR2: SGHDT, YYEEEE. The CDR3 is made up of 14 amino acids. CDR3 nucleotides: TGTGCCAGCAGCTTGGGGACTAGTGAGGAGACCCAGTACTTC. This sequence encodes CASSLGTSEETQYF.

This clone was counted only a few times. This chain links TRBV30 with TRBJ1-6; D gene uncertain. The V end lost 4 bases, the J end lost 9 bases, and 16 bases lay between the germline ends. The length of the CDR3 is 14 residues. Germline V CDR1 and CDR2: GTSNPN, SVGIG (reference sequence). Here the CDR3 DNA reads TGTGCCTGGATCCCGGGAGTCGCGATTTCACCCCTCCACTTT. Translated: CAWIPGVAISPLHF. The variable domain in full, completed from reference TRBV30 and TRBJ1-6, reads SQTIHQWPATLVQPVGSPLSLECTVEGTSNPNLYWYRQAAGRGLQLLFYSVGIGQISSEVPQNLSASRPQDRQFILSSKKLLLSDSGFYLCAWIPGVAISPLHFGNGTRLTVT.